These T cell receptor beta chains were read from a single sample in a study of blood T cells in healthy people across ages. TCRdb recomputed calls from the 5' RACE reads with MiXCR, one row per CDR3 protein. The table lists about 770,000 distinct CDR3 sequences, 40% to 50% of them singletons. The material sequenced was blood. These receptors came from a man in his sixties in good health. Both conserved end residues are part of each CDR3. The order of the fields is D gene, J gene, V gene, clone size, CDR3 DNA, CDR3 protein. The D gene is left open where the match is weak. Some rows mark clone size as missing; the rest say once, few, many or name a class of expanded clone.

d_gene: TRBD1
j_gene: TRBJ2-1
v_gene: TRBV20-1
abundance: -
CDR3nt: TGCAGTGCTAGTAATTGGGCTTCTTATGGGACAGGGTTGAATGAGCAGTTCTTC
CDR3aa: CSASNWASYGTGLNEQFF

d_gene: TRBD2
j_gene: TRBJ2-6
v_gene: TRBV4-3
abundance: few
CDR3nt: TGCGCCAGCCGTCAATCGGCTAGCGGGGGGCCCTCTGGGGCCAACGTCCTGACTTTC
CDR3aa: CASRQSASGGPSGANVLTF

d_gene: -
j_gene: TRBJ1-5
v_gene: TRBV6-5
abundance: few
CDR3nt: TGTGCCAGCAGTTATAACATCTATCAGCCCCAGCATTTT
CDR3aa: CASSYNIYQPQHF

d_gene: -
j_gene: TRBJ2-1
v_gene: TRBV6-2/TRBV6-3
abundance: -
CDR3nt: TGTGCCAGCGGTAACTACGAGCAGTTCTTC
CDR3aa: CASGNYEQFF

d_gene: TRBD1
j_gene: TRBJ2-5
v_gene: TRBV7-9
abundance: -
CDR3nt: TGTGCCAGCAGCTTATCCCCCTCGGACAGGGAGTACCAAGAGACCCAGTACTTC
CDR3aa: CASSLSPSDREYQETQYF

d_gene: TRBD2
j_gene: TRBJ2-7
v_gene: TRBV29-1
abundance: few
CDR3nt: TGCAGCGTCTACGGGGGGGCTAAGTACGAGCAGTACTTC
CDR3aa: CSVYGGAKYEQYF

d_gene: -
j_gene: TRBJ2-1
v_gene: TRBV18
abundance: -
CDR3nt: TGTGCCAGCTCACCCCCGGGACACCGCTCCTACAATGAGCAGTTCTTC
CDR3aa: CASSPPGHRSYNEQFF

d_gene: -
j_gene: TRBJ2-2
v_gene: TRBV7-2
abundance: -
CDR3nt: TGTGCCAGCAGCCCTTTAGCGGTGGGATACACCGGGGAGCTGTTTTTT
CDR3aa: CASSPLAVGYTGELFF

d_gene: -
j_gene: TRBJ2-7
v_gene: TRBV7-9
abundance: -
CDR3nt: TGTGCCAGCAGCTTCCCCCCGGAGACCTACGAGCAGTACTTC
CDR3aa: CASSFPPETYEQYF

d_gene: -
j_gene: TRBJ2-1
v_gene: TRBV9
abundance: once
CDR3nt: TGTGCCAGCAGCTATCCTAGGTTGGAGCAGTTCTTC
CDR3aa: CASSYPRLEQFF

d_gene: -
j_gene: TRBJ1-2
v_gene: TRBV15
abundance: many
CDR3nt: TGTGCCACCAGCTCCCGTATCAGCTATGGCTACACCTTC
CDR3aa: CATSSRISYGYTF

d_gene: TRBD2
j_gene: TRBJ2-1
v_gene: TRBV25-1
abundance: few
CDR3nt: TGTGCCAGCCAGACTAGCGGGGGGGCGGGCTACAATGAGCAGTTCTTC
CDR3aa: CASQTSGGAGYNEQFF

d_gene: -
j_gene: TRBJ1-2
v_gene: TRBV10-2
abundance: -
CDR3nt: TGCGCCAGCAGTGAGTCGCTGACACGGATTGGAAACTATGGCTACACCTTC
CDR3aa: CASSESLTRIGNYGYTF

d_gene: -
j_gene: TRBJ2-1
v_gene: TRBV6-4
abundance: few
CDR3nt: TGTGCCAGCAGTGACGGGGTTTATCGGCAGTTCTTC
CDR3aa: CASSDGVYRQFF

d_gene: -
j_gene: TRBJ2-2
v_gene: TRBV12-3/TRBV12-4
abundance: -
CDR3nt: TGTGCCAGCAGTACGCGGGGCACCGGGGAGCTGTTTTTT
CDR3aa: CASSTRGTGELFF

d_gene: -
j_gene: TRBJ2-6
v_gene: TRBV9
abundance: many
CDR3nt: TGTGCCAGCAGCCCCGAGGGCCCGGTGGTCTCTGGGGCCAACGTCCTGACTTTC
CDR3aa: CASSPEGPVVSGANVLTF

d_gene: TRBD1
j_gene: TRBJ2-1
v_gene: TRBV6-4
abundance: -
CDR3nt: TGTGCCAGCAGTGACGACAGGGGAAATGAGCAGTTCTTC
CDR3aa: CASSDDRGNEQFF

d_gene: TRBD2
j_gene: TRBJ2-5
v_gene: TRBV20-1
abundance: -
CDR3nt: TGCAGTGCTAGAGATTTCGCGGGGGTAGGGACCCAGTACTTC
CDR3aa: CSARDFAGVGTQYF

d_gene: TRBD1
j_gene: TRBJ1-5
v_gene: TRBV2
abundance: -
CDR3nt: TGTGCCAGCAAAGGACAGGGGCATGGCAATCAGCCCCAGCATTTT
CDR3aa: CASKGQGHGNQPQHF

d_gene: -
j_gene: TRBJ2-5
v_gene: TRBV9
abundance: -
CDR3nt: TGTGCCAGCAGCGTAGGGTCCGGGACAGAGACCCAGTACTTC
CDR3aa: CASSVGSGTETQYF

d_gene: -
j_gene: TRBJ1-1
v_gene: TRBV4-2
abundance: -
CDR3nt: TGTGCCAGCAGCCAAGATCTTGCGGGGGTGAACACTGAAGCTTTCTTT
CDR3aa: CASSQDLAGVNTEAFF

d_gene: TRBD2
j_gene: TRBJ2-7
v_gene: TRBV5-1
abundance: -
CDR3nt: TGCGCCAGCAGCTTCAGCGGGGCGTACTACGAGCAGTACTTC
CDR3aa: CASSFSGAYYEQYF

d_gene: TRBD2
j_gene: TRBJ2-1
v_gene: TRBV7-3
abundance: many
CDR3nt: TGTGCCAGCAGCCCAAGTACTAGCGGGGGGGCGGGTGAGCAGTTCTTC
CDR3aa: CASSPSTSGGAGEQFF

d_gene: -
j_gene: TRBJ2-3
v_gene: TRBV20-1
abundance: -
CDR3nt: TGCAGTGCTAGAGCATTTAGCACAGATACGCAGTATTTT
CDR3aa: CSARAFSTDTQYF

d_gene: -
j_gene: TRBJ2-7
v_gene: TRBV6-1
abundance: once
CDR3nt: TGTGCCAGCAGTGAGGGACCACCTGGGACTGATCCCTCCTACGAGCAGTACTTC
CDR3aa: CASSEGPPGTDPSYEQYF

d_gene: -
j_gene: TRBJ2-7
v_gene: TRBV5-5
abundance: -
CDR3nt: TGTGCCAGCAGCTTGGGACGACCGATGAGCGGCGAGCAGTACTTC
CDR3aa: CASSLGRPMSGEQYF

d_gene: TRBD2
j_gene: TRBJ2-3
v_gene: TRBV12-3/TRBV12-4
abundance: -
CDR3nt: TGTGCCAGCAGGACCAAGGGGCTAGCGGGTAGCAGGAATACGCAGTATTTT
CDR3aa: CASRTKGLAGSRNTQYF

d_gene: -
j_gene: TRBJ2-7
v_gene: TRBV28
abundance: -
CDR3nt: TGTGCCATTTCGAAGGGCAGGGTTGATGATTTGCTCTACGAGCAGTACTTC
CDR3aa: CAISKGRVDDLLYEQYF

d_gene: -
j_gene: TRBJ2-3
v_gene: TRBV7-2
abundance: -
CDR3nt: TGTGCCAGCAGCTGGGACTTTCCAGATACGCAGTATTTT
CDR3aa: CASSWDFPDTQYF

d_gene: -
j_gene: TRBJ1-3
v_gene: TRBV7-9
abundance: -
CDR3nt: TGTGCCAGCAGCTTAGCGCAACCCAACTCTGGAAACACCATATATTTT
CDR3aa: CASSLAQPNSGNTIYF

d_gene: -
j_gene: TRBJ2-3
v_gene: TRBV20-1
abundance: few
CDR3nt: TGCAGTGCTAAATGGGGGGCAGATACGCAGTATTTT
CDR3aa: CSAKWGADTQYF

d_gene: -
j_gene: TRBJ2-5
v_gene: TRBV7-6
abundance: -
CDR3nt: TGTGCCAGCATCTTAGGGGGACCCCAAGAGACCCAGTACTTC
CDR3aa: CASILGGPQETQYF

d_gene: TRBD1
j_gene: TRBJ1-2
v_gene: TRBV25-1
abundance: -
CDR3nt: TGTGCCAGCAGTAGCGAACAGGGGAGAGGCTACACCTTC
CDR3aa: CASSSEQGRGYTF

d_gene: TRBD1
j_gene: TRBJ2-6
v_gene: TRBV2
abundance: -
CDR3nt: TGTGCCAGCGTATCACAGGGGTTTGGGGCCAACGTCCTGACTTTC
CDR3aa: CASVSQGFGANVLTF

d_gene: -
j_gene: TRBJ2-5
v_gene: TRBV4-3
abundance: few
CDR3nt: TGCGCCAGCAGCCAAGGAGTGATGGAGACCCAGTACTTC
CDR3aa: CASSQGVMETQYF

d_gene: -
j_gene: TRBJ2-7
v_gene: TRBV9
abundance: few
CDR3nt: TGTGCCAGCAGCGTAGGAACAGGACTCTCCTACGAGCAGTACTTC
CDR3aa: CASSVGTGLSYEQYF

d_gene: -
j_gene: TRBJ1-2
v_gene: TRBV14
abundance: -
CDR3nt: TGTGCCAGCAGCCAAGATGGAAAGGTTCGAGCTAACTATGGCTACACCTTC
CDR3aa: CASSQDGKVRANYGYTF

d_gene: -
j_gene: TRBJ2-5
v_gene: TRBV29-1
abundance: many
CDR3nt: TGCAGCGCCAGTAAGGGGGAGACCCAGTACTTC
CDR3aa: CSASKGETQYF

d_gene: -
j_gene: TRBJ2-2
v_gene: TRBV4-3
abundance: -
CDR3nt: TGCGCCAGCAGCCAAGTTAACGGGGGCGGGGAGCTGTTTTTT
CDR3aa: CASSQVNGGGELFF

d_gene: -
j_gene: TRBJ2-7
v_gene: TRBV20-1
abundance: few
CDR3nt: TGCAGTGCTAGAGAAGGGGGTCCCGCCTCCTACGAGCAGTACTTC
CDR3aa: CSAREGGPASYEQYF

d_gene: -
j_gene: TRBJ1-5
v_gene: TRBV7-2
abundance: once
CDR3nt: TGTGCCAGCAGCTTAGGAGGTATACCCAATCAGCCCCAGCATTTT
CDR3aa: CASSLGGIPNQPQHF

d_gene: -
j_gene: TRBJ1-1
v_gene: TRBV7-9
abundance: -
CDR3nt: TGTGCCAGCAGCTCGCGGACTCTGAAGAAAGCTTTCTTT
CDR3aa: CASSSRTLKKAFF

d_gene: TRBD2
j_gene: TRBJ2-7
v_gene: TRBV6-2/TRBV6-3
abundance: -
CDR3nt: TGTGCCAGCAGTTACGGTTTACTAGCGGGGGCCAACAATGAGCAGTACTTC
CDR3aa: CASSYGLLAGANNEQYF

d_gene: -
j_gene: TRBJ2-7
v_gene: TRBV6-1
abundance: few
CDR3nt: TGTGCCAGCAGTGAATTCCTCGGGTTGTTCGAGCAGTACTTC
CDR3aa: CASSEFLGLFEQYF

d_gene: TRBD1
j_gene: TRBJ2-5
v_gene: TRBV2
abundance: once
CDR3nt: TGTGCCAGCAGCGTAGACGGACAGGGTGGGGAGACCCAGTACTTC
CDR3aa: CASSVDGQGGETQYF

d_gene: -
j_gene: TRBJ2-3
v_gene: TRBV24-1
abundance: -
CDR3nt: TGTGCCACCGAGGGTGTTAATACGCAGTATTTT
CDR3aa: CATEGVNTQYF

d_gene: TRBD1
j_gene: TRBJ1-5
v_gene: TRBV27
abundance: -
CDR3nt: TGTGCCAGCAGTTCTAGACAGGGTAGCAATCAGCCCCAGCATTTT
CDR3aa: CASSSRQGSNQPQHF

d_gene: TRBD2
j_gene: TRBJ2-1
v_gene: TRBV4-3
abundance: few
CDR3nt: TGCGCCAGCAGCCAGACTACTAGCGGGGGCAGGAATGAGCAGTTCTTC
CDR3aa: CASSQTTSGGRNEQFF

d_gene: -
j_gene: TRBJ2-7
v_gene: TRBV3-1
abundance: few
CDR3nt: TGTGCCAGCAGCCAGTCCGACCTATACAATGAGCAGTACTTC
CDR3aa: CASSQSDLYNEQYF

d_gene: -
j_gene: TRBJ2-1
v_gene: TRBV6-5
abundance: -
CDR3nt: TGTGCCAGCAGTTACAGACAGAGATTGGTCGGTGAGCAGTTCTTC
CDR3aa: CASSYRQRLVGEQFF